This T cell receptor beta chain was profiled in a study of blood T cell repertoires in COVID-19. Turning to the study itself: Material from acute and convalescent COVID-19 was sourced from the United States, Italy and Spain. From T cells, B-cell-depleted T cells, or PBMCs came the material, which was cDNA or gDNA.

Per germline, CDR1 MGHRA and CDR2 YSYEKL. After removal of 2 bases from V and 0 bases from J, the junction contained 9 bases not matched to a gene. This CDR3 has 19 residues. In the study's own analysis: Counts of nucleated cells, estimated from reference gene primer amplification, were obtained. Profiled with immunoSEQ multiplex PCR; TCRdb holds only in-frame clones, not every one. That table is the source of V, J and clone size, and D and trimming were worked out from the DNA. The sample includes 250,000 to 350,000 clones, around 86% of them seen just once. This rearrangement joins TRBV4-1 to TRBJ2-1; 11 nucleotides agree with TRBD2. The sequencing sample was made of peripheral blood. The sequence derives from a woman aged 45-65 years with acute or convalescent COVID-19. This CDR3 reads CASSQSGTSGRSSYNEQFF. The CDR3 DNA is TGCGCCAGCAGCCAATCCGGGACTAGCGGTAGGAGCTCCTACAATGAGCAGTTCTTC.